The 27 T cell receptor beta chains below all came from one sample that was sequenced in a study of blood T cell repertoires in COVID-19. The method was immunoSEQ multiplex PCR; TCRdb's version includes in-frame clones alone and lacks a portion of them. The sample contains about 59,000 clones, around 70% of which appear only once. Sequenced input: peripheral blood. All receptors come from a woman in her 70s with acute or convalescent COVID-19.

The V gene is TRBV11-2, the J gene TRBJ1-2; no firm D call. CDR1 is SGHAT, CDR2 FQNNGV, per germline. Trimming took off 0 bases at V and 6 bases at J, with 8 bases between the two ends. The CDR3 spans 13 residues. The CDR3 is CASSLEGRNGYTF. CDR3 nucleotides: TGTGCCAGCAGCTTAGAGGGCCGGAATGGCTACACCTTC.

The J gene is TRBJ2-2, the V gene TRBV9; D possibly corresponds to TRBD1 (6 bases). Germline loops: CDR1 SGDLS, CDR2 YYNGEE. This CDR3 is 14 amino acids long. Trimming stripped 4 bases from V and 7 bases from J, with 14 bases between. The CDR3 DNA sequence: TGTGCCAGCAGCTCCCTTGGACAGCGCGGGGAGCTGTTTTTT. Encoded protein: CASSSLGQRGELFF.

The chain recombines TRBV2 with TRBJ2-3; 10 bases fit TRBD1. Germline-derived CDR1 and CDR2 are SNHLY and FYNNEI. The CDR3 runs 14 residues. The junction had 9 bases not matched to a gene; V was cut back by 7 bases and J by 8 bases. DNA for the CDR3: TGTGCCAGCAAAGGAGACAGGGGGCGGGGTACGCAGTATTTT. Protein sequence: CASKGDRGRGTQYF.

This chain joins TRBV5-1 and TRBJ2-5, with 10 bases fitting TRBD2. The CDR3 extends over 13 amino acids. The germline V gene encodes CDR1 SGHRS and CDR2 YFSETQ. V dropped 5 bases and J dropped 5; count of bases not matched to a gene: 3. The CDR3 DNA follows: TGCGCCAGCAGTAGCGGGGGGTTGGAGACCCAGTACTTC. Residues: CASSSGGLETQYF.

Worth noting for this clone: Mismatch with germline at one junction end may stem from a read error. This chain joins TRBV27 and TRBJ2-2; D perhaps matches TRBD2 (5 bases). The germline gives CDR1 MNHEY, CDR2 SMNVEV (reference sequence). The CDR3 is 15 residues long. Here the CDR3 reads CASKITSDHTGELLF. Here the CDR3 DNA reads TGTGCCAGCAAGATTACATCAGATCACACCGGGGAGCTGCTTTTT.

The V call is TRBV29-1, the J call TRBJ2-3; 10 bases are shared with TRBD2. Germline lookup yields CDR1 SQVTM and CDR2 ANQGSEA. V was pared by 6 bases and J by 0 bases, with 15 bases of the junction left unmatched. This CDR3 is 18 amino acids long. CDR3 nucleotide sequence: TGCAGCGTCCGAAGGGGGAGCGGGGGGGTGACCAGCACAGATACGCAGTATTTT. Protein sequence: CSVRRGSGGVTSTDTQYF.

A remark on this clone: Other nucleotide sequences in the sample specify the same CDR3. The chain joins TRBV6-5 to TRBJ1-5; 8 bases agree with TRBD1. This CDR3 has 13 amino acids. The V gene's germline CDR1 is MNHEY and CDR2 SVGAGI. Unmatched junction bases numbered 3, after V lost 5 bases and J lost 6 bases. DNA of the CDR3: TGTGCCAGCAGTACAGGGGGAGGTCAGCCCCAGCATTTT. Protein sequence: CASSTGGGQPQHF.

The sample holds a few counts of this clone. The same CDR3 can be traced to other DNA sequences in this sample. The genes are TRBV24-1 and TRBJ2-5, with D possibly being TRBD2 (5 bases). The ends were cut back, 0 bases at V and 5 bases at J, with 9 bases in the middle. CDR1 and CDR2 from the germline V gene are KGHDR and SFDVKD. This CDR3 region has 14 residues. In nucleotides, the CDR3 is TGTGCCACCAGTGATTTGAAGGGCGGGGAGACCCAGTACTTC. Its protein is CATSDLKGGETQYF.

The chain joins TRBV7-9 to TRBJ1-5; D might be TRBD1 (5 bases). V lost 4 bases, J lost 0 bases, and 10 bases lay in between. Germline CDR1 is SEHNR and CDR2 is FQNEAQ (reference sequence). The CDR3 contains 15 residues. In nucleotides, the CDR3 is TGTGCCAGCAGCTCGGGAGGACATAGCAATCAGCCCCAGCATTTT. It is translated as CASSSGGHSNQPQHF.

This clone was recorded a few times. The chain joins TRBV18 to TRBJ2-4, with D possibly matching TRBD1 (5 bases). The germline CDR1 and CDR2 sequences are KGHSH and LQKENI. V was clipped by 0 bases and J by 15 bases, with 12 bases between them. CDR3 length equals 12 residues. CDR3 amino acids: CASSPPIQVVYF. The CDR3 nucleotides read TGTGCCAGCTCACCACCGATACAGGTGGTGTACTTC. The variable domain in full, completed from reference TRBV18 and TRBJ2-4, reads NAGVMQNPRHLVRRRGQEARLRCSPMKGHSHVYWYRQLPEEGLKFMVYLQKENIIDESGMPKERFSAEFPKEGPSILRIQQVVRGDSAAYFCASSPPIQVVYFGAGTRLSVL.

The chain uses TRBV4-2 and TRBJ1-2; weak D call: TRBD1 (5 bases). Germline V gene data show CDR1 as LGHNA and CDR2 as YNFKEQ. The CDR3 has 15 residues. Trimming took off 1 base at V and 4 bases at J, with 13 bases between the two ends. The DNA of the CDR3 is TGTGCCAGCAGCCAAGTTGAACAGGCCCTCTATGGCTACACCTTC. Residues: CASSQVEQALYGYTF.

The J gene is TRBJ1-5, the V gene TRBV5-5, with no clear D. V was pared by 0 bases and J by 6 bases, with 10 bases between. CDR1 and CDR2 from the germline V gene are SGHKS and YYEKEE (reference sequence). This CDR3 region has 14 residues. In nucleotides, the CDR3 is TGTGCCAGCAGCTTGGCGGTGAACGCTCAGCCCCAGCATTTT. Amino acid sequence: CASSLAVNAQPQHF.

The chain joins TRBV14 to TRBJ2-3; possible D gene TRBD1, 5 bases. Per germline, CDR1 SGHDN and CDR2 FVKESK. V shed 4 bases and J shed 0 bases, with 11 bases lying between them. The CDR3 is 15 residues long. DNA of the CDR3: TGTGCCAGCAGCCGGGGCGACCCTAGCACAGATACGCAGTATTTT. This codes for CASSRGDPSTDTQYF.

The J gene is TRBJ1-1, the V gene TRBV18; TRBD1 aligns across 9 bases. Trimming at V came to 6 bases and at J to 0 bases, leaving 5 bases not matched to a gene. Germline V CDR1 and CDR2: KGHSH, LQKENI. The CDR3 extends over 15 amino acids. CDR3: CASSRDRGMNTEAFF. In DNA form, the CDR3 reads TGTGCCAGCTCGCGAGACAGGGGGATGAACACTGAAGCTTTCTTT.

V usage is TRBV2 and J usage is TRBJ2-7, with D possibly matching TRBD1 (6 bases). This CDR3 spans 12 amino acids. Germline CDR1 reads SNHLY; CDR2 reads FYNNEI. The germline V and J ends were trimmed by 6 bases and 9 bases, with 15 bases remaining between them. CDR3 amino acids: CASRQGFLWQYF. CDR3 DNA sequence: TGTGCCAGCAGACAGGGATTCTTATGGCAGTACTTC.

Only a few counts were recorded for this clone. The chain employs TRBV24-1 and TRBJ1-5, with D possibly matching TRBD1 (5 bases). The CDR3 has 14 residues. The V and J ends lost 2 bases and 7 bases respectively, with 11 bases between them. Per germline, CDR1 KGHDR and CDR2 SFDVKD. The CDR3 loop reads CATSDWGVSQPQHF. DNA for the CDR3: TGTGCCACCAGTGATTGGGGGGTGAGCCAGCCCCAGCATTTT.

This chain links TRBV6-5 with TRBJ2-3, with TRBD1 matching 8 bases. Germline V CDR1 and CDR2: MNHEY, SVGAGI. J was trimmed by 1 base and V by 6 bases; bases with no gene match: 3. This CDR3 comprises 14 residues. The DNA for the CDR3 is TGTGCCAGCAGCCCGGGACAGGGCACAGATACGCAGTATTTT. Translated: CASSPGQGTDTQYF.

The chain recombines TRBV9 with TRBJ2-3, with D possibly matching TRBD1 (5 bases). The CDR3 extends over 14 amino acids. In germline, CDR1 is SGDLS, CDR2 YYNGEE. Trimming left V 4 bases short and J 5 bases short, with 14 bases between. Here the CDR3 DNA reads TGTGCCAGCAGCACAGGACCTTTCGAAGATACGCAGTATTTT. It specifies CASSTGPFEDTQYF.

This clone was detected once. This chain connects TRBV6-5 to TRBJ2-2; D unresolved. V lost 3 bases to trimming and J lost 0 bases, with 11 bases between them. The CDR3 runs to 16 residues. Germline assignment: CDR1 MNHEY and CDR2 SVGAGI. The CDR3 nucleotides are TGTGCCAGCAGTTATAGGAGCTCTCCGAACACCGGGGAGCTGTTTTTT. Its protein product is CASSYRSSPNTGELFF.

This clone was found a few times. J is TRBJ1-6 and V is TRBV9; D is possibly TRBD1 (5 bases). Trimming pared 3 bases from V and 11 bases from J, leaving 9 bases between. The length of the CDR3 is 12 residues. From germline, CDR1 is SGDLS and CDR2 YYNGEE. The CDR3 protein is CASSGPGPPLHF. The DNA for the CDR3 is TGTGCCAGCAGCGGTCCAGGGCCACCCCTCCACTTT.

The chain carries TRBV12-5 and TRBJ2-2; 8 bases align to TRBD1. Germline CDR1 LGHNT, CDR2 FRNRAP. The CDR3 is made up of 15 amino acids. Trimming at V came to 2 bases and at J to 1 base, leaving 0 bases not matched to a gene. This CDR3 is CASGLTGGNTGELFF. Written as DNA, the CDR3 is TGTGCTAGTGGTTTGACAGGGGGGAACACCGGGGAGCTGTTTTTT.

The chain couples TRBV29-1 to TRBJ1-2; 9 bases line up with TRBD1. The CDR3 consists of 12 residues. V lost 8 bases to trimming and J lost 6 bases; unmatched junction nucleotides: 7. In germline, CDR1 is SQVTM, CDR2 ANQGSEA. Written as DNA, the CDR3 is TGCAGCTTATACGGACAGGGGAATGGCTACACCTTC. Protein: CSLYGQGNGYTF.

The rearrangement joins TRBV5-1 to TRBJ2-2; D might be TRBD2 (6 bases). V lost 4 bases to trimming and J lost 2 bases, with 12 bases between them. Germline V CDR1 and CDR2: SGHRS, YFSETQ. The CDR3 has 15 amino acids. CDR3 nucleotides: TGCGCCAGCAGCGCCGGGACTCATAACACCGGGGAGCTGTTTTTT. As protein: CASSAGTHNTGELFF.

The chain is built from TRBV6-2 or TRBV6-3 and TRBJ1-5; D possibly corresponds to TRBD1 (5 bases). Trimming removed 0 bases at V and 15 bases at J, with 21 bases between. The CDR3 is made up of 15 amino acids. The germline gives CDR1 MNHEY, CDR2 SVGEGT. CDR3 sequence (DNA): TGTGCCAGCAGTTACTCGAGCCAATCCGGACACACCCGGCATTTT. Protein sequence: CASSYSSQSGHTRHF.

The chain is built from TRBV27 and TRBJ1-2; D not certain. The CDR3 is made up of 15 amino acids. Trimming left V 2 bases short and J 4 bases short, with 14 bases between. CDR1 is MNHEY, CDR2 SMNVEV, per germline (reference sequence). CDR3 residues: CASSLTGNSGYGYTF. The CDR3 bases are TGTGCCAGCAGTTTAACCGGCAACAGCGGCTATGGCTACACCTTC.

CDR3 region: CASSPSSRGPSTEAFF. The CDR3 region has the DNA TGCGCCAGCAGCCCATCCAGCAGGGGACCCTCCACTGAAGCTTTCTTT. V is TRBV5-1 and J is TRBJ1-1; TRBD1 might be the D (6 bases). V was cut by 4 bases and J by 4 bases, with 20 bases left in between. This CDR3 comprises 16 residues. Germline V gives CDR1 SGHRS, CDR2 YFSETQ.

The rearrangement links TRBV6-5 to TRBJ2-2; no clear D gene. The CDR3 extends over 15 amino acids. Per the germline V gene, CDR1 is MNHEY and CDR2 is SVGAGI. Trimming stripped 4 bases from V and 2 bases from J, with 11 bases between. This CDR3 is CASSSRKLNTGELFF. The CDR3 nucleotides read TGTGCCAGCAGTTCGCGCAAACTCAACACCGGGGAGCTGTTTTTT.